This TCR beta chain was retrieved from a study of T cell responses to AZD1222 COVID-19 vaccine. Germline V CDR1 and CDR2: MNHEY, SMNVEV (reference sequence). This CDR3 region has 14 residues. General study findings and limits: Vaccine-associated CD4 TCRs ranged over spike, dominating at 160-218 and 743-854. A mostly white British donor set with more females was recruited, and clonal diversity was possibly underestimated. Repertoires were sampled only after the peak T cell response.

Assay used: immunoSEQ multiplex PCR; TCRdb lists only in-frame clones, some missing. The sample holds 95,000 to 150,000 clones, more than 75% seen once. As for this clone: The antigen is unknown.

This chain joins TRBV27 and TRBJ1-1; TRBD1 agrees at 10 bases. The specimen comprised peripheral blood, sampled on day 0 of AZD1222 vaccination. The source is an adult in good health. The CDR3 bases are TGTGCTAGCTTTGGACAGGGGGTTTTCCTTGAAGCTTTCTTT. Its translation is CASFGQGVFLEAFF.